A single sample gave rise to the 19 T cell receptor beta chains below, sequenced in a study of cytomegalovirus exposure and HLA in healthy donors. 13 Jbeta primers and 60 Vbeta primers were used for the PCR. The method was immunoSEQ multiplex PCR; TCRdb's version includes in-frame clones alone and lacks a portion of them. Of about 150,000 clones in the sample, around 84% are singletons; the top ten hold about 2.4%. Material for sequencing was PBMCs. The receptors were sampled from a woman between 18 and 29 years old in good health and CMV-seronegative.

The rearrangement links TRBV19 to TRBJ2-2; D possibly corresponds to TRBD1 (6 bases). Trimming took off 5 bases at V and 4 bases at J, with 17 bases between the two ends. Germline assignment: CDR1 LNHDA and CDR2 SQIVND (reference sequence). The CDR3 has 16 amino acids. CDR3 region: CASSANRVRLTGELFF. For the CDR3, the DNA is TGTGCCAGTAGTGCGAACAGGGTACGCCTCACCGGGGAGCTGTTTTTT. Looking up the rest from reference TRBV19 and TRBJ2-2 gives the full variable domain: DGGITQSPKYLFRKEGQNVTLSCEQNLNHDAMYWYRQDPGQGLRLIYYSQIVNDFQKGDIAEGYSVSREKKESFPLTVTSAQKNPTAFYLCASSANRVRLTGELFFGEGSRLTVL.

This clone appeared a few times. The rearrangement links TRBV2 to TRBJ1-4; 11 nucleotides align to TRBD1. With V trimmed by 5 bases and J by 3 bases, 8 bases remained unmatched. CDR1 and CDR2 (germline): SNHLY, FYNNEI. The CDR3 covers 17 residues. The CDR3 DNA sequence: TGTGCCAGCAGTCCGGACAGGGGGCGCGCGGCTAATGAAAAACTGTTTTTT. It encodes CASSPDRGRAANEKLFF.

The chain carries TRBV5-4 and TRBJ2-1; D is possibly TRBD2 (5 bases). Germline CDR1 reads SGHNT; CDR2 reads YYREEE (reference sequence). CDR3 size: 15 residues. Trimming pared 6 bases from V and 0 bases from J, leaving 13 bases between. The DNA for the CDR3 is TGTGCCAGCACCCCGTTCGGGGTCTCCTACAATGAGCAGTTCTTC. Its translation: CASTPFGVSYNEQFF.

The chain combines TRBV28 with TRBJ2-2; a possible D gene is TRBD1 (6 bases). There are 15 residues in the CDR3. Trimming removed 2 bases from V and 7 bases from J, with 14 bases in between. CDR1 and CDR2 from the germline V gene are MDHEN and SYDVKM. CDR3 loop: CASSLVQGNGGELFF. The CDR3 nucleotides read TGTGCCAGCAGTTTAGTACAGGGCAACGGCGGGGAGCTGTTTTTT.

This clone was counted only a few times. This chain links TRBV4-3 with TRBJ2-7; 8 bases agree with TRBD2. Losses at the gene ends were 0 bases for V and 6 bases for J; bases not matched to a gene: 4. Germline assignment: CDR1 LGHNA and CDR2 YSLEER. The CDR3 contains 14 residues. Here the CDR3 reads CASSQDGTSREQYF. Here the CDR3 DNA reads TGCGCCAGCAGCCAAGATGGGACTAGTCGCGAGCAGTACTTC.

The chain uses TRBV6-1 and TRBJ2-3; D is uncertain. V was shortened by 7 bases and J by 0 bases, with 14 bases between the two germline ends. Germline values: CDR1 MNHNS, CDR2 SASEGT. CDR3 length equals 15 residues. The CDR3: CASNVGTESTDTQYF. CDR3 bases: TGTGCCAGCAACGTCGGCACGGAGAGCACAGATACGCAGTATTTT.

The rearrangement links TRBV18 to TRBJ2-1, with D perhaps TRBD2 (5 bases). CDR3 length equals 14 residues. V was cut by 2 bases and J by 7 bases, with 12 bases left in between. CDR1 and CDR2 from the germline V gene are KGHSH and LQKENI. The DNA for the CDR3 is TGTGCCAGCTCACCAGGCTTGCGAGGGAATGAGCAGTTCTTC. Protein sequence: CASSPGLRGNEQFF.

The chain employs TRBV11-2 and TRBJ2-3; D unresolved. Trimming cost V 1 base and J 1 base, with 3 bases left between them. Germline V CDR1 and CDR2: SGHAT, FQNNGV. The CDR3 runs to 13 residues. The CDR3 reads CASSLGGTDTQYF. In nucleotides, the CDR3 is TGTGCCAGCAGCTTAGGCGGCACAGATACGCAGTATTTT.

The chain is built from TRBV19 and TRBJ2-4; 11 nucleotides align to TRBD1. V shed 8 bases, J shed 2 bases, and the junction held 8 bases outside the gene matches. The CDR3 loop spans 16 amino acids. Germline CDR1 is LNHDA and CDR2 is SQIVND (reference sequence). The CDR3 coding sequence is TGTGCCAGTGAGCCGGGACAGGGGGTACCCAAAAACATTCAGTACTTC. Translating gives CASEPGQGVPKNIQYF.

The chain employs TRBV6-5 and TRBJ2-1; 8 nucleotides line up with TRBD1. The CDR3 runs to 14 residues. The junction had 4 bases not matched to a gene; V was cut back by 2 bases and J by 7 bases. The germline V gene has CDR1 MNHEY and CDR2 SVGAGI. In DNA form, the CDR3 reads TGTGCCAGCAGTTACCGGACAGGGAGGAATGAGCAGTTCTTC. It codes for CASSYRTGRNEQFF.

This chain joins TRBV2 and TRBJ1-2; D call uncertain. The CDR3 runs to 12 residues. V was pared by 4 bases and J by 6 bases, with 9 bases between. Germline CDR1 is SNHLY and CDR2 is FYNNEI. This CDR3 reads CASSVAQDGYTF. The CDR3 nucleotides are TGTGCCAGCAGTGTCGCCCAGGATGGCTACACCTTC.

This clone appeared a single time. The V gene is TRBV2, the J gene TRBJ2-3, with TRBD2 as a possible D gene (6 bases). In germline, CDR1 is SNHLY, CDR2 FYNNEI. Trimming removed 8 bases from V and 11 bases from J, with 17 bases in between. There are 12 residues in the CDR3. The CDR3 sequence: CASLEGAQKQYF. The CDR3 DNA is TGTGCCAGCTTGGAGGGCGCGCAGAAGCAGTATTTT.

This clone was counted between two and nine times. V usage is TRBV2 and J usage is TRBJ1-4; maybe TRBD1 (5 bases). The CDR3 extends over 17 amino acids. CDR1 and CDR2 (germline): SNHLY, FYNNEI. The V end was cut by 2 bases, the J end by 2 bases, with 15 bases between. As DNA, the CDR3 is TGTGCCAGCAGTGAACTGGACTCGGGGGGGACTAATGAAAAACTGTTTTTT. It specifies CASSELDSGGTNEKLFF.

The J gene is TRBJ1-6, the V gene TRBV4-3; D gene ambiguous. The V gene lost 1 base and the J gene lost 10 bases, with 14 bases spanning the gap. The CDR3 contains 15 residues. CDR1 LGHNA and CDR2 YSLEER come from the germline V gene. DNA of the CDR3: TGCGCCAGCAGCCAAGGCGGCGGAGCGGTCTCACCCCTCCACTTT. Its protein product is CASSQGGGAVSPLHF.

The V gene is TRBV7-2, the J gene TRBJ2-3, with a tentative D call TRBD2 (5 bases). This CDR3 contains 15 residues. Trimming shortened V by 5 bases and J by 2 bases, and 14 bases separated the two germline ends. Germline CDR1 reads SGHTA; CDR2 reads FQGNSA. CDR3 protein: CASSHPRDYTDTQYF. The CDR3 region has the DNA TGTGCCAGCAGCCACCCCCGAGACTACACAGATACGCAGTATTTT. Supplemented by reference TRBV7-2 and TRBJ2-3, the full variable domain reads GAGVSQSPSNKVTEKGKDVELRCDPISGHTALYWYRQSLGQGLEFLIYFQGNSAPDKSGLPSDRFSAERTGGSVSTLTIQRTQQEDSAVYLCASSHPRDYTDTQYFGPGTRLTVL.

The CDR3 region has the DNA TGTGCCGCACAAGGGGGACTAGTGTACGAGCAGTACTTC. It is translated as CAAQGGLVYEQYF. The chain has TRBV28 and TRBJ2-7; TRBD2 aligns across 8 bases. Losses at the gene ends were 11 bases for V and 4 bases for J; bases not matched to a gene: 10. The CDR3 is made up of 13 amino acids. Germline values: CDR1 MDHEN, CDR2 SYDVKM.

This clone has only one observation. The genes are TRBV28 and TRBJ1-5; no definite D call. V dropped 5 bases and J dropped 4 bases, with 33 bases sitting between them. CDR1 MDHEN and CDR2 SYDVKM come from the germline V gene. CDR3 length: 21 residues. CDR3 in DNA: TGTGCCAGCAGTAAATCACCGGGCCTAGGGTTTTCCCGGGAGCTAAATCAGCCCCAGCATTTT. This gives the protein CASSKSPGLGFSRELNQPQHF.

The V call is TRBV9, the J call TRBJ1-4; unclear D gene. Trimming shortened V by 4 bases and J by 5 bases, and 15 bases separated the two germline ends. Germline V gene sequence: CDR1 SGDLS, CDR2 YYNGEE. This CDR3 contains 15 residues. The CDR3 DNA follows: TGTGCCAGCAGCCCAGAGAGGTTCGGAAATGAAAAACTGTTTTTT. Encoded protein: CASSPERFGNEKLFF.

The chain recombines TRBV27 with TRBJ1-5, with D perhaps TRBD1 (6 bases). Trimming shortened V by 3 bases and J by 0 bases, and 9 bases separated the two germline ends. Germline CDR1 and CDR2: MNHEY and SMNVEV (reference sequence). This CDR3 contains 15 residues. CDR3 nucleotides: TGTGCCAGCAGTTTGGACAGCTATAGCAATCAGCCCCAGCATTTT. It yields the protein CASSLDSYSNQPQHF.